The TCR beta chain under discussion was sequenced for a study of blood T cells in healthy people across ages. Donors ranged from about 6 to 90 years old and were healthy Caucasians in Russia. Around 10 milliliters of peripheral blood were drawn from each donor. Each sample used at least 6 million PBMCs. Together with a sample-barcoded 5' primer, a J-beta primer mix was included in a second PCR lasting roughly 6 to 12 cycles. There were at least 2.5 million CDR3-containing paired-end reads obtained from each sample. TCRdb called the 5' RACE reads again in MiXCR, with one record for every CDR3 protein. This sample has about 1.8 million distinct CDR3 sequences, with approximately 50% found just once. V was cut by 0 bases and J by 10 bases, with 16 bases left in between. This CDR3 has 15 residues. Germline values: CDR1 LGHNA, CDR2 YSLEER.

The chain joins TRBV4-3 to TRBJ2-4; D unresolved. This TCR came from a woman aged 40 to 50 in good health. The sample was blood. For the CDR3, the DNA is TGCGCCAGCAGCCAAGACGGTGAAGGTGATAAGATTCAGTACTTC. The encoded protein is CASSQDGEGDKIQYF.